This TCR beta chain was captured by sequencing in a study of shared clonotypes between healthy human individuals. Study background: Each donor's CD8 memory used one plate, CD8 naive two, each CD4 subset three.

Note on this clone: The antigen is not known.

CDR3 length: 16 residues. CDR1 MNHEY and CDR2 SMNVEV come from the germline V gene (reference sequence). The trim removed 8 bases at V and 7 bases at J, leaving 17 bases unmatched. Some clones are missing from TCRdb's copy, which holds only in-frame ones; the method was immunoSEQ multiplex PCR. This sample has about 2.3 million clones, with less than 95% found just once. Free of recent acute infections or vaccinations, the donors were healthy HIV-negative adults. It was into CD45RA+ naive and CD45RA-negative memory subsets that the CD4+ cells were split. Study observations and caveats: It was observed that roughly 4.8% of naive CD4 clonotypes were shared across a handful of donors.

The material sequenced was naive CD4+ T cells from PBMCs. Subset defined: CD45RA+ positively selected. This chain links TRBV27 with TRBJ2-7; 10 bases are a match to TRBD2. The receptor was derived from a man younger than 30 in good health. Some clones in this sample may be carry-over from other donors' samples. The CDR3 here is CASPSPPASGSNEQYF. As DNA, the CDR3 is TGTGCCAGCCCCTCCCCCCCGGCTAGCGGGAGTAATGAGCAGTACTTC.